The source of this TCR beta chain is a study of cytomegalovirus exposure and HLA in healthy donors. Broader study findings: Specificity of three CMV-associated chains for CMV antigens was verified in vitro.

About this clone itself: Antigen specificity is unknown.

The CDR3 has 15 amino acids. V shed 1 base, J shed 0 bases, and the junction held 2 bases outside the gene matches. Per germline, CDR1 MGHRA and CDR2 YSYEKL. Each donor was nominally healthy when sampled (though unrecorded immune exposures were likely). The PCR contained 60 Vbeta and 13 Jbeta primers. Generated by immunoSEQ multiplex PCR, the TCRdb table keeps only in-frame clones and is missing some. This table holds around 300,000 clones, almost 85% found once. V gene TRBV4-1 combines with J gene TRBJ1-2; TRBD1 matches at 7 bases. This clonotype was obtained from a woman aged 40 to 50 in good health and CMV-seropositive. Sequencing was performed on PBMCs. The CDR3 sequence: CASSQAGQTNYGYTF. In nucleotides, the CDR3 is TGCGCCAGCAGCCAAGCGGGACAGACTAACTATGGCTACACCTTC.